The T cell receptor (beta chain) described here comes from a study of Ad26.COV2.S vaccination and SARS-CoV-2 variants. Trimming stripped 4 bases from V and 4 bases from J, with 12 bases between. This CDR3 spans 14 amino acids. CDR1 and CDR2 (germline): SGHRS, YFSETQ. Treatment specified: 19 received Ad26.COV2.S at low or high dose, single or two shots; 5 received placebo; per-sample allocation not given. Samples came from day 63 after the first vaccine or placebo injection. This clone was picked up a small number of times. Produced via immunoSEQ multiplex PCR; TCRdb's table is partial and in-frame only. The sample has approximately 400,000 clones; roughly four fifths are singletons.

The J gene is TRBJ1-3, the V gene TRBV5-1; D gene unclear. The sequencing used peripheral blood, collected in a trial of Ad26.COV2.S vaccine versus placebo. The source of this sequence is a person aged 18 to 59 who received the Ad26.COV2.S COVID-19 vaccine or a placebo. DNA for the CDR3: TGCGCCAGCAGCCCCTACACGGGGGGAAACACCATATATTTT. Translation gives CASSPYTGGNTIYF.